These 14 T cell receptor beta chains were all obtained from the same sample, sequenced in a study of T cells expressing NK-cell markers. One entry per CDR3 protein, without DNA, is what TCRdb gives after re-calling the 5' RACE reads. The listing contains 350,000 to 450,000 distinct CDR3 sequences. The sequenced material came from blood T cells: a sorted CD56 or NKG2C T cell subset, CD4+ or CD8+ T cells, or bulk PBMC T cells (not recorded which). All receptors derive from a man aged 18 to 69 in good health.

The V gene is TRBV2, the J gene TRBJ1-3. The CDR3 sequence is 15 residues long. Looked up from germline, CDR1 is SNHLY and CDR2 is FYNNEI. This CDR3 reads CASSEWGISGNTIYF.

J is TRBJ1-2 and V is TRBV6-1; TCRdb lists TRBD1, though no DNA is available to test this call. Germline CDR1 reads MNHNS; CDR2 reads SASEGT. This CDR3 is built from 15 residues. CDR3 residues: CASSELMGDRYGYTF.

This sequence joins TRBV6-1 and TRBJ2-7; as DNA is missing, the TRBD1 call by TCRdb cannot be tested. Germline CDR1 and CDR2: MNHNS and SASEGT. This CDR3 region has 16 residues. This CDR3 is CASSEFGGGPSYEQYF.

This rearrangement joins TRBV27 to TRBJ2-7; the TCRdb call, TRBD2, lacks DNA for checking. Germline V gene sequence: CDR1 MNHEY, CDR2 SMNVEV (reference sequence). The CDR3 loop spans 11 amino acids. This CDR3 is CASIWEYEQYF.

The V gene is TRBV18, the J gene TRBJ1-1; TCRdb returns TRBD1, unconfirmable since there is no DNA. Germline V CDR1 and CDR2: KGHSH, LQKENI. This CDR3 comprises 16 residues. CDR3 residues: CASSPLGQGGSTEAFF.

This chain joins TRBV20-1 and TRBJ2-1; no DNA is available, so the TRBD1 call from TCRdb remains unchecked. There are 12 residues in the CDR3. Germline CDR1 reads DFQATT; CDR2 reads SNEGSKA (reference sequence). This CDR3 reads CSARKTGAEQFF.

This chain joins TRBV3-1 and TRBJ2-5; TCRdb's D call of TRBD2 is untestable without DNA. In germline, CDR1 is LGHDT, CDR2 YNNKEL (reference sequence). CDR3 length equals 15 residues. The CDR3 sequence: CASPPRRGEKETQYF.

The chain joins TRBV11-2 to TRBJ2-2; lacking DNA, the TRBD2 call made by TCRdb goes unchecked. The CDR3 has 18 residues. Germline CDR1 reads SGHAT; CDR2 reads FQNNGV. The CDR3 spells CASSLGHSSGLLHGELFF.

The rearrangement joins TRBV5-1 to TRBJ2-7; TCRdb's D call of TRBD1 is untestable without DNA. The CDR3 totals 16 residues. Germline V lookup: CDR1 SGHRS, CDR2 YFSETQ. The CDR3 spells CASSLRSGQRSYEQYF.

The gene calls are TRBV7-6 and TRBJ2-3; TCRdb designates TRBD2, a call that cannot be tested without DNA. The germline CDR1 and CDR2 sequences are SGHVS and FNYEAQ. This CDR3 is 16 amino acids long. The CDR3 reads CASSLRSSGDTDTQYF.

This chain connects TRBV20-1 to TRBJ2-1. CDR1 DFQATT and CDR2 SNEGSKA come from the germline V gene (reference sequence). This CDR3 region has 15 residues. This chain's CDR3 is CSASRQNRPYNEQFF.

The gene calls are TRBV6-5 and TRBJ2-7; TCRdb reports TRBD2, a call that lacks DNA to check it against. The CDR3 loop spans 16 amino acids. Per the germline V gene, CDR1 is MNHEY and CDR2 is SVGAGI. CDR3 in amino acids: CASSYLGTRGSYEQYF.

The CDR3 is CASKLRTEAFF. The J gene is TRBJ1-1, the V gene TRBV19. There are 11 residues in the CDR3. From germline, CDR1 is LNHDA and CDR2 SQIVND (reference sequence).

The chain uses TRBV4-2 and TRBJ2-3; TCRdb gives TRBD1 as the D gene, but with no DNA this cannot be confirmed. Germline lookup yields CDR1 LGHNA and CDR2 YNFKEQ. The CDR3 sequence is 16 residues long. CDR3 sequence reads: CASSRGTGQSADTQYF.